Presented here are 22 T cell receptor beta chains from one specimen sequenced in a study of metastatic and nonmetastatic thyroid tumors. Patients underwent thyroid surgery, and none had received any treatment before it. TCRdb re-called the PCR reads with MiXCR. The sample records some 25,000 clones, about an eighth being singletons. Sequencing was carried out using blood. The receptors here all came from a female donor with papillary thyroid cancer or a benign thyroid nodule (not recorded which). Some clones in this sample may be carry-over from other donors' samples.

CDR3 sequence (DNA): TGTGCCAGCAGTGCAGGGAGGAACACTGAAGCTTTCTTT. Translating gives CASSAGRNTEAFF. This chain connects TRBV25-1 to TRBJ1-1; a weak D match, TRBD1 (5 bases). Germline-derived CDR1 and CDR2 are MGHDK and SYGVNS. Trimming cost V 4 bases and J 1 base, with 7 bases left between them. The CDR3 totals 13 residues.

This clone was picked up many times. V gene TRBV28 combines with J gene TRBJ2-6; weak D call: TRBD2 (5 bases). There are 15 residues in the CDR3. The germline CDR1 and CDR2 sequences are MDHEN and SYDVKM. Trimming shortened V by 4 bases and J by 1 base, and 8 bases separated the two germline ends. CDR3 DNA sequence: TGTGCCAGCAGTTATGAGGGATCTGGGGCCAACGTCCTGACTTTC. The encoded protein is CASSYEGSGANVLTF.

This clone was found many times. The gene calls are TRBV28 and TRBJ1-5; TRBD1 might be the D (6 bases). V was trimmed by 8 bases and J by 0 bases, leaving 11 bases between them. The CDR3 contains 14 residues. Germline values: CDR1 MDHEN, CDR2 SYDVKM. Written as DNA, the CDR3 is TGTGCCAGCTCCCAGGGGTATAGCAATCAGCCCCAGCATTTT. Encoded protein: CASSQGYSNQPQHF.

This clone has at least ten counts. The chain combines TRBV30 with TRBJ2-5, with D perhaps TRBD2 (6 bases). This CDR3 spans 12 amino acids. Trimming took 4 bases from V and 11 from J, leaving 17 bases between them. Germline V lookup: CDR1 GTSNPN, CDR2 SVGIG (reference sequence). CDR3 sequence (DNA): TGTGCCTGGACGGAGTACCCAGGACTACAGTACTTC. Its protein is CAWTEYPGLQYF. Full variable domain (missing parts from reference TRBV30 and TRBJ2-5): SQTIHQWPATLVQPVGSPLSLECTVEGTSNPNLYWYRQAAGRGLQLLFYSVGIGQISSEVPQNLSASRPQDRQFILSSKKLLLSDSGFYLCAWTEYPGLQYFGPGTRLLVL.

This clone is medium-sized within its sample. The chain recombines TRBV24-1 with TRBJ2-2; D may match TRBD1 or TRBD2 (5 bases each). Germline assignment: CDR1 KGHDR and CDR2 SFDVKD. The CDR3 has 16 amino acids. Trimming stripped 4 bases from V and 0 bases from J, with 11 bases between. CDR3 DNA: TGTGCCACCAGTGACCCGGGGCACTCGAACACCGGGGAGCTGTTTTTT. The encoded protein is CATSDPGHSNTGELFF.

The J gene is TRBJ1-2, the V gene TRBV27; a possible D gene is TRBD1 (5 bases). The CDR3 has 17 amino acids. Germline assignment: CDR1 MNHEY and CDR2 SMNVEV (reference sequence). V lost 6 bases to trimming and J lost 0 bases, with 20 bases between them. The CDR3 DNA is TGTGCCAGCAGCCCTACGGCCAGGGTAGTAGCTAACTATGGCTACACCTTC. This sequence encodes CASSPTARVVANYGYTF.

This chain connects TRBV30 to TRBJ2-1; TRBD2 matches 9 bases. The junction had 7 bases not matched to a gene; V was cut back by 5 bases and J by 8 bases. CDR1 is GTSNPN, CDR2 SVGIG, per germline (reference sequence). The CDR3 has 13 amino acids. The CDR3 coding sequence is TGTGCCTGGGGGACTAGCCCTAGGGATGAGCAGTTCTTC. It yields the protein CAWGTSPRDEQFF.

This clone was seen repeatedly, ten times or more. The chain is built from TRBV11-2 and TRBJ2-1; D may be TRBD1 or TRBD2 (5 bases each). The length of the CDR3 is 16 residues. CDR1 is SGHAT, CDR2 FQNNGV, per germline. V lost 5 bases and J 3 bases, leaving 17 bases between the germline ends. DNA of the CDR3: TGTGCCAGCAGCCCCGGACAAAACCGGGACTACAATGAGCAGTTCTTC. Residues: CASSPGQNRDYNEQFF. Using reference TRBV11-2 and TRBJ2-1 for the parts outside the CDR3, the full variable domain is EAGVAQSPRYKIIEKRQSVAFWCNPISGHATLYWYQQILGQGPKLLIQFQNNGVVDDSQLPKDRFSAERLKGVDSTLKIQPAKLEDSAVYLCASSPGQNRDYNEQFFGPGTRLTVL.

CDR3 nucleotides: TGTGCCAGCAGTTTGGATATAGACACTGAAGCTTTCTTT. This translates into CASSLDIDTEAFF. V and J are TRBV12-3 or TRBV12-4 and TRBJ1-1; no clear D gene. This CDR3 has 13 amino acids. V lost 3 bases, J lost 3 bases, and 8 bases lay in between.

The table lists this clone with many counts. The chain recombines TRBV6-2 or TRBV6-3 with TRBJ2-2; perhaps TRBD2 as D (5 bases). With 0 bases removed from V and 6 bases from J, the gap between germline ends came to 8 bases. The CDR3 is 14 residues long. Germline-derived CDR1 and CDR2 are MNHEY and SVGEGT. The CDR3 protein is CASSYSDGAGELFF. CDR3 sequence (DNA): TGTGCCAGCAGTTACTCTGACGGGGCCGGGGAGCTGTTTTTT.

Details on this clone: This may stem from a read error, because a much larger clone lies one nucleotide away. This chain links TRBV7-7 with TRBJ2-5; the D gene is possibly TRBD2 (5 bases). The CDR3 covers 15 residues. Germline loops: CDR1 SSHAT, CDR2 FNYEAQ (reference sequence). DNA for the CDR3: TGTGCTAGCAGCTTGAAAGTAACAGCGGAAGAGACCCAGTACTTC. Its translation: CASSLKVTAEETQYF.

This clone appeared many times. The chain couples TRBV20-1 to TRBJ2-7; 12 nucleotides line up with TRBD2. V shed 7 bases and J 2 bases; nucleotides not matched to a gene: 12. Germline loops: CDR1 DFQATT, CDR2 SNEGSKA (reference sequence). The CDR3 sequence is 16 residues long. CDR3 in DNA: TGCAGTGTTGAGGACCTGACTAGCGGGAGTCCCTACGAGCAGTACTTC. This translates into CSVEDLTSGSPYEQYF.

This clone was seen at least ten times. The V and J genes are TRBV7-2 and TRBJ2-2, with 8 positions matching TRBD2. The CDR3 is made up of 15 amino acids. Germline assignment: CDR1 SGHTA and CDR2 FQGNSA. V lost 8 bases to trimming and J lost 1 base; unmatched junction nucleotides: 6. The CDR3 sequence is CASGGGPVNTGELFF. The DNA of the CDR3 is TGTGCCAGCGGCGGGGGGCCTGTGAACACCGGGGAGCTGTTTTTT.

This clone was picked up a small number of times. This sequence joins TRBV2 and TRBJ2-1; D gene uncertain. In germline, CDR1 is SNHLY, CDR2 FYNNEI. With 5 bases removed from V and 7 bases from J, the gap between germline ends came to 6 bases. The CDR3 is made up of 11 amino acids. In DNA form, the CDR3 reads TGTGCCAGCAGTTTAGCTAATGAGCAGTTCTTC. Translation gives CASSLANEQFF.

This clone was detected once. V usage is TRBV5-1 and J usage is TRBJ2-3, with D perhaps matching TRBD2 (6 bases). Trimming cost V 0 bases and J 2 bases, with 16 bases left between them. Germline CDR1 is SGHRS and CDR2 is YFSETQ. This CDR3 has 17 residues. CDR3 coding DNA: TGCGCCAGCAGCTTGGCCCCTAGCGCTCCTTACACAGATACGCAGTATTTT. Translated: CASSLAPSAPYTDTQYF. The variable domain in full, with the rest retrieved from reference TRBV5-1 and TRBJ2-3, is KAGVTQTPRYLIKTRGQQVTLSCSPISGHRSVSWYQQTPGQGLQFLFEYFSETQRNKGNFPGRFSGRQFSNSRSEMNVSTLELGDSALYLCASSLAPSAPYTDTQYFGPGTRLTVL.

This clone was seen repeatedly, ten times or more. The rearrangement uses TRBV19 and TRBJ2-5; D could derive from TRBD1 or TRBD2 (5 bases each). V lost 0 bases to trimming and J lost 2 bases, with 13 bases between them. Germline V lookup: CDR1 LNHDA, CDR2 SQIVND (reference sequence). The length of the CDR3 is 16 residues. The CDR3 spells CASSIDGAGAQETQYF. The CDR3 bases are TGTGCCAGTAGTATAGACGGGGCAGGAGCTCAAGAGACCCAGTACTTC. The full variable domain, its missing parts supplied by reference TRBV19 and TRBJ2-5, is DGGITQSPKYLFRKEGQNVTLSCEQNLNHDAMYWYRQDPGQGLRLIYYSQIVNDFQKGDIAEGYSVSREKKESFPLTVTSAQKNPTAFYLCASSIDGAGAQETQYFGPGTRLLVL.

The CDR3, as DNA: TGTGCCAGCAGCTTAGACCCCTTCACACCCGTCAAAGCTCCCGAGCAGTACTTC. Its translation is CASSLDPFTPVKAPEQYF. The gene calls are TRBV11-2 and TRBJ2-7; D is unclear. V lost 0 bases, J lost 6 bases, and 24 bases lay in between. Germline CDR1 and CDR2: SGHAT and FQNNGV. The length of the CDR3 is 18 residues.

The chain has TRBV6-1 and TRBJ2-7; a weak D match, TRBD1 (6 bases). Trimming removed 8 bases at V and 5 bases at J, with 16 bases between. The germline V gene encodes CDR1 MNHNS and CDR2 SASEGT. The CDR3 runs 13 residues. The DNA of the CDR3 is TGTGCCAGCCGGGACATTGGAGCCCACGAGCAGTACTTC. Translating gives CASRDIGAHEQYF.

Concerning this clone: The CDR3 does not end in the conserved phenylalanine or tryptophan, so this is likely a read error. Here the CDR3 DNA reads TGTGCCAGCAGCTTAGCGCTATTAGCTGGGTCTAGCACAGATACGCAGTATATT. It specifies CASSLALLAGSSTDTQYI. This rearrangement joins TRBV7-6 to TRBJ2-3; no clear D gene. The germline CDR1 and CDR2 sequences are SGHVS and FNYEAQ. This CDR3 is 18 amino acids long. With 0 bases removed from V and 0 bases from J, the gap between germline ends came to 16 bases.

This clone was detected only a few times. Just one base apart from a much larger clone, this may be a read error. The gene calls are TRBV29-1 and TRBJ2-1; 8 bases line up with TRBD2. The CDR3 loop spans 13 amino acids. Germline loops: CDR1 SQVTM, CDR2 ANQGSEA. Unmatched junction bases numbered 7, after V lost 1 base and J lost 11 bases. The CDR3 sequence is CSVEVEAGVKQFF. CDR3 sequence (DNA): TGCAGCGTTGAAGTAGAAGCGGGAGTTAAGCAGTTCTTC.

This clone has ten or more counts. The gene calls are TRBV7-2 and TRBJ1-3; no definite D call. The CDR3 has 15 amino acids. Germline CDR1 reads SGHTA; CDR2 reads FQGNSA. Trimming pared 3 bases from V and 0 bases from J, leaving 9 bases between. The CDR3 is CASSFGENSGNTIYF. The DNA for the CDR3 is TGTGCCAGCAGCTTCGGGGAAAACTCTGGAAACACCATATATTTT.

This clone was observed at least ten times. The chain couples TRBV28 to TRBJ2-1; D is possibly TRBD2 (6 bases). Germline V gene sequence: CDR1 MDHEN, CDR2 SYDVKM. This CDR3 comprises 13 residues. Trimming left V 3 bases short and J 9 bases short, with 12 bases between. The CDR3 spells CASSFWASVEQFF. DNA for the CDR3: TGTGCCAGCAGTTTCTGGGCTAGCGTTGAGCAGTTCTTC. Full variable domain (remainder filled in from reference TRBV28 and TRBJ2-1): DVKVTQSSRYLVKRTGEKVFLECVQDMDHENMFWYRQDPGLGLRLIYFSYDVKMKEKGDIPEGYSVSREKKERFSLILESASTNQTSMYLCASSFWASVEQFFGPGTRLTVL.